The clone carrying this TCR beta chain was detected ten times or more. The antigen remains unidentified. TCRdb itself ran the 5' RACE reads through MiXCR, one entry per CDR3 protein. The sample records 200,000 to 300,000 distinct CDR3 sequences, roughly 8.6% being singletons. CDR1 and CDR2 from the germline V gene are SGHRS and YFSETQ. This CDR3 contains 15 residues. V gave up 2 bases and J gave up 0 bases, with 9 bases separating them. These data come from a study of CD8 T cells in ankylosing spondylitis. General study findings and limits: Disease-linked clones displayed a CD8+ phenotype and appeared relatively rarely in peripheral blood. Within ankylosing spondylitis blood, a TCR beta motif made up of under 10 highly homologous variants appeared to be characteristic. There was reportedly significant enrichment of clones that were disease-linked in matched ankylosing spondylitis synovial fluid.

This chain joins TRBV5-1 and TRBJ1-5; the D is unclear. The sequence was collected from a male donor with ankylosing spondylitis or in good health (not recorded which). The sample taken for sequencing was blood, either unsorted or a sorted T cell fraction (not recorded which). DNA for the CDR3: TGCGCCAGCAGCTTTGGACCCTCTAGCAATCAGCCCCAGCATTTT. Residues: CASSFGPSSNQPQHF.